These 9 T cell receptor beta chains share one sample of origin, sequenced in a study of cytomegalovirus exposure and HLA in healthy donors. The PCR used 60 Vbeta and 13 Jbeta primers. The data were produced by immunoSEQ multiplex PCR, yet TCRdb's version contains in-frame clones alone and is incomplete. Of roughly 150,000 clones listed, approximately 81% are singletons. Sequenced: PBMCs. These receptors all stem from a woman younger than 35 in good health and CMV-seronegative.

This chain joins TRBV20-1 and TRBJ2-1; a possible D gene is TRBD1 (5 bases). V was clipped by 2 bases and J by 8 bases, with 7 bases between them. The CDR3 totals 11 residues. CDR1 and CDR2 (germline): DFQATT, SNEGSKA (reference sequence). CDR3 residues: CSARNRHEQFF. CDR3 bases: TGCAGTGCTAGAAACAGGCATGAGCAGTTCTTC.

The rearrangement uses TRBV14 and TRBJ1-6; D not resolved. Trimming pared 1 base from V and 9 bases from J, leaving 10 bases between. The CDR3 consists of 14 residues. Looked up from germline, CDR1 is SGHDN and CDR2 is FVKESK. This CDR3 reads CASSQASGLSPLHF. CDR3 in DNA: TGTGCCAGCAGCCAAGCTTCGGGTCTTTCACCCCTCCACTTT.

The V call is TRBV5-1, the J call TRBJ2-2, with TRBD2 as a possible D gene (5 bases). The ends were cut back, 8 bases at V and 4 bases at J, with 12 bases in the middle. CDR1 and CDR2 from the germline V gene are SGHRS and YFSETQ. The CDR3 is 13 amino acids. The CDR3 loop is CASSGSGTGELFF. CDR3 DNA: TGCGCCAGTTCGGGAAGCGGCACCGGGGAGCTGTTTTTT.

This rearrangement joins TRBV29-1 to TRBJ1-2; D may be TRBD1 (5 bases). This CDR3 region has 13 residues. Trimming stripped 3 bases from V and 7 bases from J, with 15 bases between. Germline V gives CDR1 SQVTM, CDR2 ANQGSEA. The CDR3 DNA sequence: TGCAGCGTTGAGGGCAGGGTGTCTCGTGGCTACACCTTC. It encodes CSVEGRVSRGYTF.

The chain is built from TRBV19 and TRBJ2-5; TRBD2 agrees at 13 bases. Per the germline V gene, CDR1 is LNHDA and CDR2 is SQIVND (reference sequence). This CDR3 comprises 15 residues. V dropped 5 bases and J dropped 5; count of bases not matched to a gene: 5. Written as DNA, the CDR3 is TGTGCCAGTAGTTCCACTAGCGGGGGGGCGGAGACCCAGTACTTC. Translation gives CASSSTSGGAETQYF.

The chain combines TRBV7-9 with TRBJ2-7; D not resolved. Germline V gene data show CDR1 as SEHNR and CDR2 as FQNEAQ (reference sequence). The V and J ends lost 5 bases and 6 bases respectively, with 11 bases between them. This CDR3 has 12 amino acids. CDR3 residues: CASSLSVVEQYF. Written as DNA, the CDR3 is TGTGCCAGCAGCCTCTCCGTTGTCGAGCAGTACTTC. The whole variable domain, remainder taken from reference TRBV7-9 and TRBJ2-7, is DTGVSQNPRHKITKRGQNVTFRCDPISEHNRLYWYRQTLGQGPEFLTYFQNEAQLEKSRLLSDRFSAERPKGSFSTLEIQRTEQGDSAMYLCASSLSVVEQYFGPGTRLTVT.

V usage is TRBV2 and J usage is TRBJ2-1; TRBD2 agrees at 7 bases. Germline V lookup: CDR1 SNHLY, CDR2 FYNNEI. The CDR3 runs 15 residues. J gave up 4 bases and V 6 bases, and 9 bases lay outside the gene matches. CDR3 DNA sequence: TGTGCCAGCAGGGAGGAGCGGGGCCGATACAATGAGCAGTTCTTC. Amino acids: CASREERGRYNEQFF.

The chain couples TRBV19 to TRBJ1-6; 7 bases are shared with TRBD1. The junction had 8 bases not matched to a gene; V was cut back by 5 bases and J by 7 bases. Germline CDR1 LNHDA, CDR2 SQIVND (reference sequence). CDR3 length equals 15 residues. The CDR3 DNA reads as TGTGCCAGTAGTCCCTCAGGGGGACCAAATTCACCCCTCCACTTT. It is translated as CASSPSGGPNSPLHF.

The rearrangement links TRBV7-6 to TRBJ2-7; 8 bases are a match to TRBD1. This CDR3 contains 15 residues. J was trimmed by 7 bases and V by 1 base; bases with no gene match: 9. Per germline, CDR1 SGHVS and CDR2 FNYEAQ. CDR3 amino acids: CASSLGGQAAREQYF. CDR3 sequence (DNA): TGTGCCAGCAGCTTAGGGGGACAGGCGGCCCGGGAGCAGTACTTC.